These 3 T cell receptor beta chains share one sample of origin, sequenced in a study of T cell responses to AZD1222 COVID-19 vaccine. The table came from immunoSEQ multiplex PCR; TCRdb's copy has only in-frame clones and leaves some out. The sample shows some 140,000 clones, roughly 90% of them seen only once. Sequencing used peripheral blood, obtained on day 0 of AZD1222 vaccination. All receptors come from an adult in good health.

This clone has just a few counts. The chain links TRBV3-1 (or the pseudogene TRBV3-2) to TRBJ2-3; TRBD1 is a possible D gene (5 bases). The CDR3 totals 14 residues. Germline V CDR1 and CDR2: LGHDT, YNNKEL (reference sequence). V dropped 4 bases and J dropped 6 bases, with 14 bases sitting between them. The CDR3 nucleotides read TGTGCCAGCAGCCGCACAGGTTTGCAGGATACGCAGTATTTT. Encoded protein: CASSRTGLQDTQYF.

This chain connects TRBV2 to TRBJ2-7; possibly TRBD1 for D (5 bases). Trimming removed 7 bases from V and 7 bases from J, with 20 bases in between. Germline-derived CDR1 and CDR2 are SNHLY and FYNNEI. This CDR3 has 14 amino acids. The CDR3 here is CASMANRTFREQYF. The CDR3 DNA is TGTGCCAGCATGGCGAACAGGACCTTTAGGGAGCAGTACTTC.

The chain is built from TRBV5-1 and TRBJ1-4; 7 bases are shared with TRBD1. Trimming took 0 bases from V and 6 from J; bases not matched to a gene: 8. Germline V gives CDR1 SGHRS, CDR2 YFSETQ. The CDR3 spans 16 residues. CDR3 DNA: TGCGCCAGCAGCTTGGCGACGGGACAGCAGTATGAAAAACTGTTTTTT. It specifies CASSLATGQQYEKLFF. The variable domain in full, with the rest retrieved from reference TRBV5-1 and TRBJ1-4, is KAGVTQTPRYLIKTRGQQVTLSCSPISGHRSVSWYQQTPGQGLQFLFEYFSETQRNKGNFPGRFSGRQFSNSRSEMNVSTLELGDSALYLCASSLATGQQYEKLFFGSGTQLSVL.